What follows are 16 T cell receptor beta chains derived from one specimen sequenced in a study of blood T cells in healthy people across ages. Primers used in a second PCR of roughly 7 to 12 cycles were a sample-barcoded 5' primer and a J-beta primer mix. TCRdb re-called the 5' RACE reads with MiXCR, one entry per CDR3 protein. The repertoire holds 600,000 or so distinct CDR3 sequences, with about 28% as singletons. Sequenced material: blood. The receptors shown here come from an elderly woman in good health.

This chain links TRBV5-5 with TRBJ1-1; D gene uncertain. V lost 1 base and J lost 6, with 10 bases in between. Germline V gene data show CDR1 as SGHKS and CDR2 as YYEKEE (reference sequence). The CDR3 runs 13 residues. CDR3 DNA: TGTGCCAGCAGCTTGAGTAGCAACGCTGAAGCTTTCTTT. It translates to CASSLSSNAEAFF. Full variable domain (missing parts from reference TRBV5-5 and TRBJ1-1): DAGVTQSPTHLIKTRGQQVTLRCSPISGHKSVSWYQQVLGQGPQFIFQYYEKEERGRGNFPDRFSARQFPNYSSELNVNALLLGDSALYLCASSLSSNAEAFFGQGTRLTVV.

The chain has TRBV20-1 and TRBJ2-5, with D possibly TRBD2 on 5 matching bases. The J call may be faulty, since TRBJ2-7 better matches the DNA end. This CDR3 comprises 15 residues. CDR1 is DFQATT, CDR2 SNEGSKA, per germline (reference sequence). The CDR3 sequence is CSARDLTLDFYEQYF. The CDR3 bases are TGCAGTGCTAGAGATTTGACTTTGGACTTCTACGAGCAGTACTTC.

The table lists this clonotype with a few counts. The rearrangement links TRBV21-1 to TRBJ2-1; TRBD2, the table's D call, lacks a check against the DNA. TRBV21-1 represents a pseudogene. This CDR3 comprises 16 residues. Here the CDR3 DNA reads TGTGCCAGCATCGGCAGGAGGGGGACCGGCGGACATGAGCAGTTCTTC. Translation: CASIGRRGTGGHEQFF.

On this clonotype itself: This may arise from a read error, as a much more abundant clone is one base away. The rearrangement uses TRBV5-1 and TRBJ2-7; the match to TRBD2 covers 10 bases. Germline V gene data show CDR1 as SGHRS and CDR2 as YFSETQ. Trimming took 3 bases from V and 7 from J; bases not matched to a gene: 7. The CDR3 runs to 14 residues. CDR3: CASSSGTSDNEQYF. DNA for the CDR3: TGCGCCAGCAGCTCCGGGACTAGCGACAATGAGCAGTACTTC.

With regard to this clonotype: A much larger clone lies a single base off, so this may be a read error. This is likely a read error, given that the CDR3 carries no conserved phenylalanine or tryptophan at its end. V usage is TRBV7-9 and J usage is TRBJ1-2, with TRBD1 matching over 8 bases. This CDR3 has 14 amino acids. Germline trimming cut 5 bases from V and 8 bases from J; bases unmatched to any gene: 10. Germline values: CDR1 SEHNR, CDR2 FQNEAQ (reference sequence). CDR3 DNA: TGTGCCAGCAGCCCCGCGGGACAGGTCGGGGGCTACACCCTC. It specifies CASSPAGQVGGYTL.

This clonotype was counted at least ten times. This chain uses TRBV5-1 with TRBJ2-6; the D gene is possibly TRBD1 (6 bases). Germline-derived CDR1 and CDR2 are SGHRS and YFSETQ. The V gene lost 7 bases and the J gene lost 0 bases, with 11 bases spanning the gap. The CDR3 has 15 residues. The CDR3 region is CASGDTISGANVLTF. The CDR3 nucleotides are TGCGCCAGCGGGGACACGATCTCTGGGGCCAACGTCCTGACTTTC.

The chain employs TRBV12-5 and TRBJ2-1; TRBD2 matches 7 bases. The junction had 9 bases not matched to a gene; V was cut back by 1 base and J by 6 bases. In germline, CDR1 is LGHNT, CDR2 FRNRAP. CDR3 length equals 16 residues. The CDR3 is CASGLAYRGVVNEQFF. CDR3 DNA: TGTGCTAGTGGTTTGGCCTACCGGGGGGTGGTCAATGAGCAGTTCTTC. The full variable domain, its missing parts supplied by reference TRBV12-5 and TRBJ2-1, is DARVTQTPRHKVTEMGQEVTMRCQPILGHNTVFWYRQTMMQGLELLAYFRNRAPLDDSGMPKDRFSAEMPDATLATLKIQPSEPRDSAVYFCASGLAYRGVVNEQFFGPGTRLTVL.

The chain carries TRBV2 and TRBJ2-5; a possible D gene is TRBD1 (5 bases). The germline CDR1 and CDR2 sequences are SNHLY and FYNNEI. V shed 7 bases and J shed 4 bases, with 16 bases lying between them. The CDR3 has 14 residues. The CDR3 protein is CASTEQTVRETQYF. The CDR3 nucleotides are TGTGCCAGCACCGAACAGACAGTCCGAGAGACCCAGTACTTC.

A note on this clonotype: One base away lies a much larger clone, so this may be a sequencing read error. The chain couples TRBV2 to TRBJ2-1, with D possibly matching TRBD1 (5 bases). Near its end, the DNA agrees better with TRBJ2-7, so the J call may be wrong. This CDR3 is built from 14 residues. Germline CDR1 SNHLY, CDR2 FYNNEI. The CDR3 DNA is TGTGCCAGCAGTGCCAGGGTCCCCCACAATGAGCAGTACTTC. It yields the protein CASSARVPHNEQYF.

This clonotype was picked up many times. The J gene is TRBJ2-3, the V gene TRBV5-1; 11 nucleotides align to TRBD2. Germline V gene lookup returns CDR1 SGHRS and CDR2 YFSETQ. Trimming took 2 bases from V and 7 from J; bases not matched to a gene: 12. This CDR3 has 17 residues. DNA for the CDR3: TGCGCCAGCAGCTTCGGGGGATTAGCGGGGGGGCCGTATACGCAGTATTTT. Amino acid sequence: CASSFGGLAGGPYTQYF.

The chain is built from TRBV10-3 and TRBJ2-2; D possibly corresponds to TRBD2 (6 bases). Germline CDR1 is ENHRY and CDR2 is SYGVKD. This CDR3 is built from 14 residues. The ends were cut back, 10 bases at V and 0 bases at J, with 12 bases in the middle. The CDR3 sequence: CATKGTPNTGELFF. CDR3 DNA: TGTGCCACCAAGGGGACTCCGAACACCGGGGAGCTGTTTTTT.

The chain couples TRBV4-1 to TRBJ2-4, with D uncertain. CDR3 length: 17 residues. Trimming cost V 0 bases and J 0 bases, with 12 bases left between them. CDR1 is MGHRA and CDR2 is YSYEKL in the germline V gene. CDR3 in DNA: TGCGCCAGCAGCCAAGATGCAGTATCTCTAGCCAAAAACATTCAGTACTTC. Translated: CASSQDAVSLAKNIQYF.

This clonotype was recorded many times. The chain links TRBV18 to TRBJ1-5, with 7 bases aligning to TRBD1. This CDR3 comprises 15 residues. V shed 2 bases, J shed 2 bases, and the junction held 3 bases outside the gene matches. CDR1 KGHSH and CDR2 LQKENI come from the germline V gene. The CDR3 DNA follows: TGTGCCAGCTCACCAGGGACAGAGGGCAATCAGCCCCAGCATTTT. It specifies CASSPGTEGNQPQHF.

This clonotype was observed at least ten times. This chain joins TRBV6-5 and TRBJ2-7; D unresolved. The CDR3 has 12 residues. V lost 3 bases and J 2 bases, leaving 5 bases between the germline ends. Germline assignment: CDR1 MNHEY and CDR2 SVGAGI. In DNA, the CDR3 is TGTGCCAGCAGTTATGGGACCTACGAGCAGTACTTC. It translates to CASSYGTYEQYF.

This clonotype has ten or more counts. This rearrangement joins TRBV6-2 or TRBV6-3 to TRBJ2-3, with TRBD2 matching 10 bases. The trim removed 2 bases at V and 4 bases at J, leaving 9 bases unmatched. The germline CDR1 and CDR2 sequences are MNHEY and SVGEGT. This CDR3 spans 17 amino acids. CDR3 amino acids: CASSYQRGGLRSDTQYF. CDR3 bases: TGTGCCAGCAGTTACCAGCGGGGGGGCCTCAGGTCAGATACGCAGTATTTT.

The chain has TRBV6-5 and TRBJ2-1; D may be TRBD1 or TRBD2 (5 bases each). Germline V CDR1 and CDR2: MNHEY, SVGAGI. Trimming removed 5 bases from V and 1 base from J, with 12 bases in between. This CDR3 has 15 amino acids. The CDR3 bases are TGTGCCAGCAGTCGAGGGGCCCTATCCTACAATGAGCAGTTCTTC. It encodes CASSRGALSYNEQFF.